Sequencing of this T cell receptor (beta chain) was carried out in a study of CXCR3-negative and CXCR3-positive naive CD8 T cells. General study points: From TRB CDR3 properties, TCR strength was inferred; surface CD5 did not differ between naive subsets.

A word on this clonotype: Antigen unknown.

UMI-labeled TRB cDNA libraries were prepared by 5' RACE. After re-calling the 5' RACE reads, TCRdb lists one entry per CDR3 protein, DNA absent. The record lists 65,000 to 95,000 distinct CDR3 sequences, of which the ten most abundant hold about 1.6%. Triplicates of about 280,000 cells were sorted from each CD8+ T cell subset. This TCR derives from a human donor in good health. Some clones in this sample may be carry-over from other donors' samples. Sequencing was carried out using naive CXCR3- CD8+ T cells from blood. Subset noted: CD45RO-CCR7+CD27+CD95- naive CD8+ T cells lacking CXCR3 (TNR3-).

The CDR3 is CASSLIPGAQGPEQYF. The chain is built from TRBV7-3 and TRBJ2-7; without DNA, the TCRdb call of TRBD1 cannot be checked. The CDR3 runs to 16 residues. Looked up from germline, CDR1 is SGHTA and CDR2 is FQGTGA.